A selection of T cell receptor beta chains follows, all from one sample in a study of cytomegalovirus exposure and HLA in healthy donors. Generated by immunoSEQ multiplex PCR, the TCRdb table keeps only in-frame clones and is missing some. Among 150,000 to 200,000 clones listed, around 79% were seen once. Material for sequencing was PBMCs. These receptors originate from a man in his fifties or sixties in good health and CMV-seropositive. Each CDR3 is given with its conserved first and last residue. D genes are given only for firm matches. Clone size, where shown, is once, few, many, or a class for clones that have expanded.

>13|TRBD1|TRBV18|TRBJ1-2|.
TGTGCCAGCTCCCCGACAGGGAACTATGGCTACACCTTC
CASSPTGNYGYTF
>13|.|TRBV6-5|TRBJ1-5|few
TGTGCCAGCAGCCCCCAGGGAAATCAGCCCCAGCATTTT
CASSPQGNQPQHF
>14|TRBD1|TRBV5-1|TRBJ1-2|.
TGCGCCAGCAGCTTGCAGGGGGAGGACTATGGCTACACCTTC
CASSLQGEDYGYTF
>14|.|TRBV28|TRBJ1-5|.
TGTGCCAGCAGTTTTGGGCAGAGCAATCAGCCCCAGCATTTT
CASSFGQSNQPQHF
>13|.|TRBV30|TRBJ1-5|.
TGTGCCTGGAGCCGACAGAGCAATCAGCCCCAGCATTTT
CAWSRQSNQPQHF
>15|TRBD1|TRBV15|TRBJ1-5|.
TGTGCCACCAGAGATCAGGACAGGGGGCTTCAGCCCCAGCATTTT
CATRDQDRGLQPQHF
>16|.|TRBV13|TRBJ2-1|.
TGTGCCAGCAAAGTATTCGCGGGGGCCTCCTACAATGAGCAGTTCTTC
CASKVFAGASYNEQFF
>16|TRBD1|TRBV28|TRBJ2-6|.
TGTGCCAGCACAGGGGGCGGGTATAAGGGGGCCAACGTCCTGACTTTC
CASTGGGYKGANVLTF
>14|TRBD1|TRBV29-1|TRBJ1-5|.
TGCAGCGTTGAAGTTGGACAGGGGGATCAGCCCCAGCATTTT
CSVEVGQGDQPQHF
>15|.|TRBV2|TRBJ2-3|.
TGTGCCACCCGCCCGAACGGGGGTGACACAGATACGCAGTATTTT
CATRPNGGDTDTQYF
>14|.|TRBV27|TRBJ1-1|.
TGTGCCAGCAGTTTAACTACTTTGAACACTGAAGCTTTCTTT
CASSLTTLNTEAFF
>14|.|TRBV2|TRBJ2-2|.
TGTGCCAGCAGTGAACTTGTAGGGGCCGGGGAGCTGTTTTTT
CASSELVGAGELFF
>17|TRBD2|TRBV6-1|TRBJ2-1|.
TGTGCCAGCAGTGACAGGACTAGCGGGGGAGCAATAAAAGAGCAGTTCTTC
CASSDRTSGGAIKEQFF
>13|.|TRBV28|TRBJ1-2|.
TGTGCCAGCAGCCGACAGAGGAACTATGGCTACACCTTC
CASSRQRNYGYTF
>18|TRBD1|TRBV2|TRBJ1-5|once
TGTGCCAGCAGTGCCTCGGGACAGGGCGGTTATAGCAATCAGCCCCAGCATTTT
CASSASGQGGYSNQPQHF
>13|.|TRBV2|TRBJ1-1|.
TGTGCCAGCAGCAATAGGGGGAACACTGAAGCTTTCTTT
CASSNRGNTEAFF
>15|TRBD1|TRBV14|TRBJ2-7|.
TGTGCCAGCAGCCAAGGGGCGCAGGGGGCCTACGAGCAGTACTTC
CASSQGAQGAYEQYF
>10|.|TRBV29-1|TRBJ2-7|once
TGCAGCGTTGGCGATTACGAGCAGTACTTC
CSVGDYEQYF
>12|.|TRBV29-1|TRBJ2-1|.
TGCAGCGTTGGCGCGGGACCCCGGGAACAGTTCTTC
CSVGAGPREQFF
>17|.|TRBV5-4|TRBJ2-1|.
TGTGCCAGCAGCTTGGAACCTAGCCCTACCCCTTACAATGAGCAGTTCTTC
CASSLEPSPTPYNEQFF
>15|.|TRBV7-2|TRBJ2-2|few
TGTGCCAGCAGCTTAGTTTTGATCCAGTCCGGGGAGCTGTTTTTT
CASSLVLIQSGELFF
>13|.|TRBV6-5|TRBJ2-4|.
TGTGCCAGTAAAGGGGCCGGGGGAAACATTCAGTACTTC
CASKGAGGNIQYF
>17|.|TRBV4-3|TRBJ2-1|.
TGCGCCAGCAGCCAAAACCTTAGAGGTAGCTCCTACAATGAGCAGTTCTTC
CASSQNLRGSSYNEQFF
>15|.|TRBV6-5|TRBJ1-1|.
TGTGCCAGCAGTCCCGACAGACCCTCAAGGGCTGAAGCTTTCTTT
CASSPDRPSRAEAFF
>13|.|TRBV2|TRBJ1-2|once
TGTGCCAGCAGGGGGGGGCTCGGTTATGGCTACACCTTC
CASRGGLGYGYTF
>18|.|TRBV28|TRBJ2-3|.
TGTGCCAGCAGTTCCACTATCGTTTGGCAGACTAGCACAGATACGCAGTATTTT
CASSSTIVWQTSTDTQYF
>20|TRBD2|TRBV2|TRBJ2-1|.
TGTGCCAGCAGTGAAGCGCGCGGACCTAGCGGGGGCCGATGGTACAATGAGCAGTTCTTC
CASSEARGPSGGRWYNEQFF
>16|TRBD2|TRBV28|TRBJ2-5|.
TGTGCCAGCAGTTTAGGTCTAGCGGGGGGGCAAGAGACCCAGTACTTC
CASSLGLAGGQETQYF
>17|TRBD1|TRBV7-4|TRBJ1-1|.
TGTGCCAGCAGCCGACCTCGACAGGGGGGAACGAACACTGAAGCTTTCTTT
CASSRPRQGGTNTEAFF
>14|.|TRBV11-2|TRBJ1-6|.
TGTGCCAGCAGCTTAGTACGACAGTATTCACCCCTCCACTTT
CASSLVRQYSPLHF
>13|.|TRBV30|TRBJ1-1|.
TGTGCCTGGAGTGGACAGATGAACACTGAAGCTTTCTTT
CAWSGQMNTEAFF
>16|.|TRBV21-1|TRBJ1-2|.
TGTGCCAGCAGCAAATTCCGGGACAGGGGGCGGAGTGGCTACACCTTC
CASSKFRDRGRSGYTF
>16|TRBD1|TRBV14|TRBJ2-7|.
TGTGCCAGCAGCCAAGCCCGGGACAGGGGAAGGTACGAGCAGTACTTC
CASSQARDRGRYEQYF
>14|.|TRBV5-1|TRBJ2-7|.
TGCGCCAGCAGCTTCAACAGAGTTCCCTACGAGCAGTACTTC
CASSFNRVPYEQYF
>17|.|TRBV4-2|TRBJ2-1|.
TGTGCCAGCAGCCAAGATTACAGGGGACTTACCTACAATGAGCAGTTCTTC
CASSQDYRGLTYNEQFF
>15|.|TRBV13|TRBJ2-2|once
TGTGCCAGCAGCCCACGGACAGTTTCCACCGGGGAGCTGTTTTTT
CASSPRTVSTGELFF
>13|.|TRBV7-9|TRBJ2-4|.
TGTGCCAGCAGCTATGGAGGCAAAAACATTCAGTACTTC
CASSYGGKNIQYF
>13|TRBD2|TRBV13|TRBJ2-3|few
TGTGCCAGCCCGTCGCGGGGGGGGGATACGCAGTATTTT
CASPSRGGDTQYF
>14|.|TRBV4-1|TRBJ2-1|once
TGCGCCAGCAGCCAAGACCCTGACAGTTTTGAGCAGTTCTTC
CASSQDPDSFEQFF
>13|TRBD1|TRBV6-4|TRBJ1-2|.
TGTGCCAGCAGGCGGGACAGGGCTCAAGGCTACACCTTC
CASRRDRAQGYTF
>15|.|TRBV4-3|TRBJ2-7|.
TGCGCCAGCAGCCAAGGGAGGGGTAGGTCCTACGAGCAGTACTTC
CASSQGRGRSYEQYF
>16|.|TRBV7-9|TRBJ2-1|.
TGTTCCAGCAGCTTAGGAGTGGCGGCGGCTTACAATGAGCAGTTCTTC
CSSSLGVAAAYNEQFF